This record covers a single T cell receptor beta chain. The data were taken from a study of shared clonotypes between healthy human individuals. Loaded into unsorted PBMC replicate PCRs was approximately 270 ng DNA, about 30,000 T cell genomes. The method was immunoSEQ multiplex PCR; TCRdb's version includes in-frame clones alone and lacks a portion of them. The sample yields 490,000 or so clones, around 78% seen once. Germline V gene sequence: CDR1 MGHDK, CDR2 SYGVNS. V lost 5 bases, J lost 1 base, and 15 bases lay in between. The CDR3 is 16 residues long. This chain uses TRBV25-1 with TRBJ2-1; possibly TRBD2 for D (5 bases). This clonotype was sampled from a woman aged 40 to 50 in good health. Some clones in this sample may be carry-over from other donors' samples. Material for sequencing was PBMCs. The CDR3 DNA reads TGTGCCAGCAGTTACCCTCACGGAGGTTCCTACAATGAGCAGTTCTTC. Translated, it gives CASSYPHGGSYNEQFF.